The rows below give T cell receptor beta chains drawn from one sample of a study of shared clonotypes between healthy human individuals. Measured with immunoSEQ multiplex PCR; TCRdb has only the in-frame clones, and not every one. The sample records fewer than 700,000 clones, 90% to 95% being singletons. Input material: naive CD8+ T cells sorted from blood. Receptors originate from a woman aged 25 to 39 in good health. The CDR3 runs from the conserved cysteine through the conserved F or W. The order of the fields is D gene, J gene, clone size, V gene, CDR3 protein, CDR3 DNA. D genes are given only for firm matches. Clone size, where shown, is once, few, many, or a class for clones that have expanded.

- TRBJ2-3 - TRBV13 CASSTGDTQYF TGTGCCAGCAGCACTGGGGATACGCAGTATTTT
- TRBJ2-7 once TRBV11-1 CASSSLIHGTRETYEQYF TGTGCCAGCAGCTCGCTTATCCATGGGACAAGGGAAACCTACGAGCAGTACTTC
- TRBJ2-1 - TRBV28 CASIPSDLYNEQFF TGTGCCAGCATTCCTAGCGACTTATACAATGAGCAGTTCTTC
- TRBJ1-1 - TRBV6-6 CASSDVSNTEAFF TGTGCCAGCAGCGACGTATCGAACACTGAAGCTTTCTTT
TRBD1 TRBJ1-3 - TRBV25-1 CASRPTGNGNTIYF TGTGCCAGCAGACCGACAGGGAATGGAAACACCATATATTTT
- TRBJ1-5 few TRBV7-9 CASSFPGNQPQHF TGTGCCAGCAGCTTCCCGGGGAATCAGCCCCAGCATTTT
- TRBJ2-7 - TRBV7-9 CASSFLGASSYEQYF TGTGCCAGCAGCTTTCTAGGCGCGAGCTCCTACGAGCAGTACTTC
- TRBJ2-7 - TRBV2 CASSERPIASGEQYF TGTGCCAGCAGTGAACGGCCAATAGCATCGGGCGAGCAGTACTTC
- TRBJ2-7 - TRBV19 CASSPGTLYEQYF TGTGCCAGTAGTCCCGGGACCCTATACGAGCAGTACTTC
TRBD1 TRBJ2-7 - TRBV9 CASSVGTVPNEQYF TGTGCCAGCAGCGTTGGGACAGTACCTAACGAGCAGTACTTC
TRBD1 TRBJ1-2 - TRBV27 CASSLGQGALGYTF TGTGCCAGCAGTTTAGGACAGGGGGCACTAGGCTACACCTTC
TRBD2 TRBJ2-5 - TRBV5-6 CASSVGLAGGGRETQYF TGTGCCAGCAGCGTGGGACTAGCGGGAGGTGGGAGAGAGACCCAGTACTTC